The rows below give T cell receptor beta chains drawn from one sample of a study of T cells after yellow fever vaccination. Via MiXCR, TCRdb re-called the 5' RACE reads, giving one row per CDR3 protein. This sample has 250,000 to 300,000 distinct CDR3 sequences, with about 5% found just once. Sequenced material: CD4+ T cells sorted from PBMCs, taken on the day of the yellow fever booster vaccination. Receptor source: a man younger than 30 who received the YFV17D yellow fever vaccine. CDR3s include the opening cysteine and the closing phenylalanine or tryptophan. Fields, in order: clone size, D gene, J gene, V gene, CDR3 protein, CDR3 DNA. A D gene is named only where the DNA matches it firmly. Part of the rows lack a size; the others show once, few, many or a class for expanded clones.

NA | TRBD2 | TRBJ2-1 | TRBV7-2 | CASSPQGGGFSYNEQFF | TGTGCCAGCAGCCCACAGGGCGGGGGGTTCTCCTACAATGAGCAGTTCTTC
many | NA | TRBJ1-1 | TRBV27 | CASSLFVGSGDTEAFF | TGTGCCAGCAGTTTATTCGTAGGATCCGGGGACACTGAAGCTTTCTTT
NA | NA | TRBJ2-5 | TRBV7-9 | CASSLVLGGGETQYF | TGTGCCAGCAGCTTAGTTCTGGGCGGAGGGGAGACCCAGTACTTC
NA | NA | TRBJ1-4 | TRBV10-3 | CAISESSQGWEKLFF | TGTGCCATCAGTGAGTCAAGCCAGGGGTGGGAAAAACTGTTTTTT
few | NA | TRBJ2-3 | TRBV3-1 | CASSPLSGRGGQYF | TGTGCCAGCAGCCCACTATCCGGCCGAGGGGGGCAGTATTTT
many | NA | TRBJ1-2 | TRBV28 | CASSLDGYGYTF | TGTGCCAGCAGTTTAGATGGCTATGGCTACACCTTC
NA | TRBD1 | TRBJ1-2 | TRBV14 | CASSRRTGDGYTF | TGTGCCAGCAGCCGTCGGACAGGGGACGGCTACACCTTC
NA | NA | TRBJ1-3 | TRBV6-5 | CASSLKSSGNTIYF | TGTGCCAGCAGCCTAAAGAGCTCTGGAAACACCATATATTTT
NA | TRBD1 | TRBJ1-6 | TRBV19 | CASSDRGYSPLHF | TGTGCCAGTAGCGACAGGGGTTATTCACCCCTCCACTTT
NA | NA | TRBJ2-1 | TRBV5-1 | CASRGHSSSYNEQFF | TGCGCCAGCAGGGGACATAGTAGCTCCTACAATGAGCAGTTCTTC
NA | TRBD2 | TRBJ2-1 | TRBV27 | CASSLFLRTSGGEYNEQFF | TGTGCCAGCAGTTTATTTCTTCGGACTAGCGGGGGCGAGTACAATGAGCAGTTCTTC
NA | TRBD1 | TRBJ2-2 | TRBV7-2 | CASSSGQGHTGELFF | TGTGCCAGCAGCTCCGGACAGGGGCACACCGGGGAGCTGTTTTTT
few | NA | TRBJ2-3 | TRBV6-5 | CASSRRPGKDTQYF | TGTGCCAGCAGCCGTCGACCCGGGAAAGATACGCAGTATTTT
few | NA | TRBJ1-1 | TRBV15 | CATRKTGTAAFF | TGTGCCACCCGCAAGACGGGTACGGCGGCTTTCTTT
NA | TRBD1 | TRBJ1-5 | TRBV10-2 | CASSEQGRQPQHF | TGCGCCAGCAGTGAACAGGGGAGGCAGCCCCAGCATTTT
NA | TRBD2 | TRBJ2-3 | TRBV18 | CASSLRGGQGTNTQYF | TGTGCCAGCTCTCTCCGGGGGGGGCAAGGCACGAATACGCAGTATTTT
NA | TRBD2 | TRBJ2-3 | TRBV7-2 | CASKSGTTVWQYF | TGTGCCAGCAAGTCCGGGACTACCGTATGGCAGTATTTT
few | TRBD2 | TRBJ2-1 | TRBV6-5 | CASSYSFASGGVHNEQFF | TGTGCCAGCAGTTACTCGTTTGCGAGCGGGGGTGTCCACAATGAGCAGTTCTTC
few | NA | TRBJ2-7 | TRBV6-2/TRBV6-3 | CASSRGGSSGGYEQYF | TGTGCCAGCAGTCGCGGCGGCTCGTCAGGTGGGTACGAGCAGTACTTC
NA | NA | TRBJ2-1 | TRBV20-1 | CSARDGAGLEQFF | TGCAGTGCTAGAGATGGGGCAGGGCTTGAGCAGTTCTTC
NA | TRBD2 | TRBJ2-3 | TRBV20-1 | CSARVGLAVSDTQYF | TGCAGTGCTAGAGTCGGACTAGCGGTTAGCGATACGCAGTATTTT
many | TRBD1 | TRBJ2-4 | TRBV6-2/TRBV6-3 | CASSNPGQKNIQYF | TGTGCCAGCAGTAACCCGGGACAGAAAAACATTCAGTACTTC
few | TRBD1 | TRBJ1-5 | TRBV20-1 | CSARPGTGGRVGNQPQHF | TGCAGTGCTAGACCCGGGACAGGGGGGAGGGTTGGCAATCAGCCCCAGCATTTT
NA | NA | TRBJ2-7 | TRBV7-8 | CASSREVTGRYEQYF | TGTGCCAGCAGCCGGGAGGTGACAGGGAGGTACGAGCAGTACTTC
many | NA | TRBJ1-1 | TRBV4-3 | CASSLDFNTEAFF | TGCGCCAGCAGCCTTGACTTCAACACTGAAGCTTTCTTT
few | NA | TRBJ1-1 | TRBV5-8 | CASSLGRAKAFF | TGTGCCAGCAGCTTGGGCAGGGCTAAAGCTTTCTTT
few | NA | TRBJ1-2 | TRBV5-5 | CASRSTKTGFSATYGYTF | TGTGCCAGCAGGTCGACTAAAACGGGGTTCAGCGCTACCTATGGCTACACCTTC
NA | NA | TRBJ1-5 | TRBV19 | CASSPLGGYSNQPQHF | TGTGCCAGTAGTCCCCTTGGGGGTTATAGCAATCAGCCCCAGCATTTT
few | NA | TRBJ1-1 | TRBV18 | CASSPELNTEAFF | TGTGCCAGCTCACCTGAATTAAACACTGAAGCTTTCTTT
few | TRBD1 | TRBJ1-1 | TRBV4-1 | CASSQEARGGTEAFF | TGCGCCAGCAGCCAAGAAGCCAGGGGGGGCACTGAAGCTTTCTTT
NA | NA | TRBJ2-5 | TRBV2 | CASREGGSRGKETQYF | TGTGCCAGCAGAGAGGGTGGATCCCGAGGAAAAGAGACCCAGTACTTC
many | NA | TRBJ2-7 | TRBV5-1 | CASRTSIGEQYF | TGCGCCAGCAGAACCTCAATTGGCGAGCAGTACTTC
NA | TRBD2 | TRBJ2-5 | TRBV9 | CASSVFPSGGQETQYF | TGTGCCAGCAGCGTATTCCCTAGCGGGGGCCAAGAGACCCAGTACTTC
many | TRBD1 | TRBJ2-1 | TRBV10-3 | CAISDPGTGSYNEQFF | TGTGCCATCAGTGACCCAGGGACAGGGTCTTACAATGAGCAGTTCTTC
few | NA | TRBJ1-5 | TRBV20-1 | CSAGGHSNQPQHF | TGCAGTGCTGGTGGTCATAGCAATCAGCCCCAGCATTTT
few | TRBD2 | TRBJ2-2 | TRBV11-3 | CASSLNGRGNTGELFF | TGTGCCAGCAGCTTAAATGGGAGGGGGAACACCGGGGAGCTGTTTTTT
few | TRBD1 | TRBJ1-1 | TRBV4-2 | CASSHVTGIAFF | TGTGCCAGCAGCCACGTGACAGGGATCGCTTTCTTT
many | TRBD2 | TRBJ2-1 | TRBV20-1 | CSAPLGLAGEKQFF | TGCAGTGCTCCACTGGGACTAGCGGGGGAAAAGCAGTTCTTC
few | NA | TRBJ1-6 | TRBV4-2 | CASSPPPASPLHF | TGTGCCAGCAGCCCACCACCAGCTTCACCCCTCCACTTT
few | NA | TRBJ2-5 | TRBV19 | CASSQLVAGKETQYF | TGTGCCAGTAGCCAATTGGTCGCAGGGAAAGAGACCCAGTACTTC
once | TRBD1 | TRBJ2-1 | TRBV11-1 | CASCIQGTIQFF | TGTGCCAGCTGCATACAGGGGACCATTCAGTTCTTC
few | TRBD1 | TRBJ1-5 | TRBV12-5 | CASGVGQLNQPQHF | TGTGCTAGTGGTGTGGGACAGCTCAATCAGCCCCAGCATTTT
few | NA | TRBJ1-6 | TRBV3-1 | CASSPTGIDNSPLHF | TGTGCCAGCAGCCCAACAGGGATCGATAATTCACCCCTCCACTTT
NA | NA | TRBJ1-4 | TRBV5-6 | CASSLFRGTSEKLFF | TGTGCCAGCAGCTTGTTCCGGGGGACGAGTGAAAAACTGTTTTTT